Ten or more counts support the clone carrying this T cell receptor beta chain. Its antigen is not known. Germline V gene lookup returns CDR1 SGHTA and CDR2 FQGNSA. There are 15 residues in the CDR3. V was shortened by 5 bases and J by 6 bases, with 16 bases between the two germline ends. TCRdb fed the reads into MiXCR, producing one record per CDR3 protein. The sample has more than 200,000 distinct CDR3 sequences; roughly 10% are singletons. The sample comes from a study of T cell repertoires in cytomegalovirus infection. The overall study: The public TCR beta signatures pointed to both CMV infection and matching HLA type. The study, taken as a whole, reports: HLA-C-restricted CMV clonotypes gave the most frequent clonotype in two of eight donors.

The V call is TRBV7-2, the J call TRBJ2-2, with D tentatively TRBD1 (6 bases). This sequence originates from a human donor in good health (CMV status not recorded). Some clones in this sample may be carry-over from other donors' samples. The sample was PBMCs. CDR3 region: CASSPWTARAGELFF. In nucleotides, the CDR3 is TGTGCCAGCAGCCCCTGGACAGCAAGGGCCGGGGAGCTGTTTTTT.